The 9 T cell receptor beta chains given below trace back to one sample, sequenced in a study of cytomegalovirus exposure and HLA in healthy donors. Use of 60 Vbeta and 13 Jbeta primers characterized the PCR. Sequenced by immunoSEQ multiplex PCR; TCRdb stores in-frame clones only, minus some. The sample yields about 150,000 clones, about 73% seen once. Sample: PBMCs. Receptors were obtained from a woman between 55 and 75 years old in good health and CMV-seropositive.

The rearrangement uses TRBV5-1 and TRBJ2-7; D is possibly TRBD1 (7 bases). Germline assignment: CDR1 SGHRS and CDR2 YFSETQ. CDR3 length: 15 amino acids. V was cut by 0 bases and J by 1 base, with 11 bases left in between. The CDR3 nucleotides read TGCGCCAGCAGCTTGGCAGGGGGGAAGTCCTACGAGCAGTACTTC. The encoded protein is CASSLAGGKSYEQYF.

The rearrangement uses TRBV2 and TRBJ1-5; TRBD1 might be the D (5 bases). V lost 5 bases and J 7 bases, leaving 12 bases between the germline ends. Germline CDR1 and CDR2: SNHLY and FYNNEI. This CDR3 region has 13 residues. CDR3 sequence: CASSQDGGQPQHF. The DNA of the CDR3 is TGTGCCAGCAGTCAGGACGGGGGACAGCCCCAGCATTTT.

This sequence joins TRBV27 and TRBJ1-4; TRBD1 matches at 7 bases. Germline CDR1 and CDR2: MNHEY and SMNVEV (reference sequence). V shed 11 bases and J 8 bases; nucleotides not matched to a gene: 8. This CDR3 is 12 amino acids long. CDR3 loop: CAPGRGDEKLFF. The CDR3 region has the DNA TGTGCCCCAGGCAGGGGGGACGAAAAACTGTTTTTT.

The V and J genes are TRBV28 and TRBJ2-5; 8 bases agree with TRBD1. The V segment lost 2 bases and the J segment 1 base; nucleotides outside the gene matches: 21. The CDR3 is 21 residues long. CDR1 and CDR2 (germline): MDHEN, SYDVKM. The CDR3 sequence: CASSLTQPPRIRDRTQETQYF. The CDR3 DNA reads as TGTGCCAGCAGTTTAACCCAACCCCCTCGGATCCGGGACAGGACCCAAGAGACCCAGTACTTC.

V is TRBV2 and J is TRBJ1-2; perhaps TRBD1 as D (5 bases). Germline CDR1 reads SNHLY; CDR2 reads FYNNEI. V was clipped by 8 bases and J by 7 bases, with 23 bases between them. This CDR3 has 15 residues. In DNA form, the CDR3 reads TGTGCCAGCCTACTTCTTCCTCAGGGCCCCAGTGGCTACACCTTC. Translated: CASLLLPQGPSGYTF.

The chain joins TRBV6-1 to TRBJ1-5; TRBD1 is a possible D gene (5 bases). From germline, CDR1 is MNHNS and CDR2 SASEGT. The length of the CDR3 is 14 residues. V dropped 6 bases and J dropped 5 bases, with 14 bases sitting between them. This chain's CDR3 is CASRGGEWDQPQHF. The CDR3 coding sequence is TGTGCCAGCAGGGGGGGGGAGTGGGATCAGCCCCAGCATTTT.

The rearrangement uses TRBV19 and TRBJ1-1; 8 bases match TRBD1. The CDR3 loop spans 16 amino acids. With 5 bases clipped from V and 3 bases from J, the junction kept 11 bases outside the gene matches. Germline CDR1 and CDR2: LNHDA and SQIVND (reference sequence). The CDR3 DNA follows: TGTGCCAGTAGTGTCGGCCGAAGCAGGGGGCACACTGAAGCTTTCTTT. It yields the protein CASSVGRSRGHTEAFF.

This chain links TRBV2 with TRBJ2-6; perhaps TRBD2 as D (6 bases). V lost 2 bases and J 1 base, leaving 12 bases between the germline ends. The length of the CDR3 is 17 residues. Germline values: CDR1 SNHLY, CDR2 FYNNEI. CDR3 bases: TGTGCCAGCAGTGAAAAGGTTGGGGGGTCTGGGGCCAACGTCCTGACTTTC. This gives the protein CASSEKVGGSGANVLTF.

This clone was seen only a few times. The genes are TRBV10-3 and TRBJ2-7; tentatively, D is TRBD1 (5 bases). The CDR3 is made up of 12 amino acids. The V gene lost 3 bases and the J gene lost 2 bases, with 5 bases spanning the gap. Germline CDR1 is ENHRY and CDR2 is SYGVKD. The CDR3 reads CAISEQAYEQYF. The CDR3, as DNA: TGTGCCATCAGTGAACAGGCCTACGAGCAGTACTTC.